This T cell receptor (beta chain) derives from a study of shared clonotypes between healthy human individuals (TCRdb year 2020). Broadly, across the study: A couple of women and a few men aged 18 to 49 years were included in the cohort. Leukapheresis yielded between about 0.9 and 8.9 billion PBMCs per donor. Different laboratories and diverse techniques were used to prepare libraries and sequence TCR repertoires, to increase sequencing depth and limit assay-specific biases. To estimate repertoire size and how much clonotype sharing occurs between individuals, the study deeply sequenced the blood TCR repertoires of about 5 healthy adults. For each donor, CD4 naive and CD4 memory were each given three plates, CD8 naive was given two plates, and CD8 memory was given one plate.

Worth noting for this clone: There is no known antigen for this receptor. The input lacks base qualities; no much larger clone sits a single base away.

Using the deep immunoSEQ assay, TCR CDR3 regions were amplified from genomic DNA by multiplex PCR. Extracted genomic DNA from each cell subset was distributed evenly across all wells of several immunoSEQ 96-well plates, and each plate was treated as a replicate. For sorted subsets, around 0.2 ug genomic DNA, equal to 30,000 to 35,000 T cell genomes, was loaded into each replicate PCR. Purified libraries were measured with a Qubit 3.0 fluorometer, size-checked on a Bioanalyzer 2100, and measured again with the KAPA Library Quantification kit. Every immunoSEQ 96-well plate was sequenced on a separate single-read 150-cycle Illumina NextSeq 550 flow cell. On the authors' methods: Because the immunoSEQ output held only junctional sequences and lacked quality scores, the filtering could not match the filtering applied to full-length reads. Sequences were annotated with PyIR, a Python wrapper for IgBLAST v1.9, and V/J genes and CDR3 were assigned using IMGT germline references. Any read was removed if the V/J assignment was weak (E-value above 1e-6), the CDR3 was missing, or the read contained stop codons, out-of-frame junctions, or ambiguous translated residues. A V3J clonotype was defined by an identical inferred V gene, J gene, and CDR3 amino acid sequence. The percentage overlap between two repertoires was calculated by dividing the number of shared unique clonotypes by the size of the smaller repertoire. Three approaches were used to assess repertoire richness: RTK rarefaction, the Chao1 estimator, and Recon v2.1 estimates of unobserved clonotypes. Generation probabilities were computed with OLGA for all TCRbeta clonotypes obtained by the gDNA method from several donors. TCRdb holds this immuneACCESS table with in-frame rearrangements only. Some clones are missing; in checked studies, unresolved V genes explain under half, and the rest has no known cause. V, J and clone size derive from that table, while D and trimming were established from the DNA sequence. Here the sample has roughly 700,000 clones; about 74% occur a single time. The ten largest make up 1.5% to 2% of the sample.

The donors were healthy, HIV-negative adults with no recently reported acute infections or vaccinations. Every donor was a Caucasian adult residing in Nashville, Tennessee, USA. Magnetic negative selection was used to enrich CD4+ T cells, after which naive cells were positively selected on CD45RA and the negative fraction became the memory subset. After blood collection by leukapheresis, PBMCs were isolated using Ficoll-Histopaque density gradient centrifugation and then cryopreserved in the vapor phase of liquid nitrogen. Purity and quantity of every magnetically sorted T cell population were checked by analytical flow cytometry. From each sorted fraction, genomic DNA was isolated and quantified by UV absorbance on a Nanodrop 2000c. What the research found in general, with its limitations: Naive subsets generally had larger estimated clonotype richness than memory subsets did. Because the study included a small number of donors, the genetic and exposure-history diversity represented was limited. Only blood was sampled, and tissue TCR repertoires likely differ from those in blood. Higher generation probabilities were observed for clonotypes shared by all four sorted-subset donors than for non-shared clonotypes. Pairwise subsampling indicated that sequencing depth was expected to affect the degree of clonotype sharing among donors. Sharing across a handful of donors was observed for roughly 5% of naive CD4, 3% to 3.5% of naive CD8, about 2.3% of memory CD4, and over 0.3% of memory CD8 clonotypes. Rarefaction of sorted-subset datasets indicated incomplete sequencing despite the large sequencing depth.

This clonotype originated in a woman in her 30s in good health. Sequencing was done on a sample of memory CD4+ T cells sorted from blood. This specimen's cell subset or site label, per the study, means: CD45RA-negative fraction.

The sequence in DNA is TGTGCCTGGGGACGCTTACCCGGTGGAAACACCATATATTTT. Translated, it reads CAWGRLPGGNTIYF. This sequence uses TRBV30 and TRBJ1-3; confidence is insufficient to name the D gene. The germline V gene (reference sequence) provides CDR1 GTSNPN and CDR2 SVGIG. Including the terminal cysteine and phenylalanine, the CDR3 comprises 14 residues. Left in the record is the CDR3 DNA by itself, 42 bases read in frame from the first base. Trimming takes 5 bases from V and 3 bases from J, and the germline ends sit 14 bases apart.